These 13 T cell receptor beta chains were all obtained from the same sample, sequenced in a study of blood T cell repertoires in COVID-19. Sequenced by immunoSEQ multiplex PCR; TCRdb stores in-frame clones only, minus some. Of tens of thousands of clones listed, around 80% are singletons. Input material: peripheral blood. These receptors came from a human donor in a cohort sampled during active COVID-19.

The rearrangement links TRBV4-2 to TRBJ2-7, with 11 bases matching TRBD2. The CDR3 is 15 residues long. Germline V gene lookup returns CDR1 LGHNA and CDR2 YNFKEQ. V was clipped by 4 bases and J by 2 bases; unmatched bases: 4. The CDR3 region is CASSRGLAGTYEQYF. The CDR3 DNA reads as TGTGCCAGCAGCCGAGGACTAGCGGGCACCTACGAGCAGTACTTC.

The chain couples TRBV7-9 to TRBJ2-3; D not resolved. The germline CDR1 and CDR2 sequences are SEHNR and FQNEAQ (reference sequence). V was pared by 5 bases and J by 1 base, with 16 bases between. This CDR3 has 16 amino acids. CDR3 coding DNA: TGTGCCAGCAGCCCTGGCAATGGCCCCCGCACAGATACGCAGTATTTT. It yields the protein CASSPGNGPRTDTQYF.

The chain links TRBV6-5 to TRBJ1-1; TRBD1 might be the D (6 bases). Germline CDR1 reads MNHEY; CDR2 reads SVGAGI. The CDR3 is made up of 14 amino acids. V lost 6 bases and J lost 1, with 12 bases in between. The CDR3 region has the DNA TGTGCCAGCAGGATACAGGGAAGGAACACTGAAGCTTTCTTT. Encoded protein: CASRIQGRNTEAFF.

The genes are TRBV7-9 and TRBJ1-4; the D gene is possibly TRBD1 (5 bases). The CDR3 length is 14 residues. V lost 3 bases to trimming and J lost 6 bases, with 11 bases between them. Germline V gene sequence: CDR1 SEHNR, CDR2 FQNEAQ (reference sequence). CDR3 nucleotides: TGTGCCAGCAGCTTGTCGAGGGACTATGAAAAACTGTTTTTT. Protein: CASSLSRDYEKLFF.

CDR3 protein: CASSQGASYNEQFF. CDR3 bases: TGTGCCAGCAGCCAAGGGGCCTCGTACAATGAGCAGTTCTTC. This chain links TRBV3-1 (or the pseudogene TRBV3-2) with TRBJ2-1; D gene ambiguous. V was cut by 1 base and J by 4 bases, with 8 bases left in between. CDR3 length equals 14 residues. CDR1 LGHDT and CDR2 YNNKEL come from the germline V gene (reference sequence).

J is TRBJ2-2 and V is TRBV9, with TRBD2 matching 9 bases. With V trimmed by 0 bases and J by 6 bases, 6 bases remained unmatched. This CDR3 contains 16 residues. CDR1 and CDR2 (germline): SGDLS, YYNGEE. CDR3 coding DNA: TGTGCCAGCAGCGTAGGGGGTAGCGGGGGTCCCGGGGAGCTGTTTTTT. Residues: CASSVGGSGGPGELFF.

This chain uses TRBV2 with TRBJ1-4, with 8 bases fitting TRBD1. Trimming took 5 bases from V and 8 from J; bases not matched to a gene: 10. CDR3 length: 15 amino acids. Germline assignment: CDR1 SNHLY and CDR2 FYNNEI. CDR3 sequence reads: CASSLTGTGGEKLFF. In DNA, the CDR3 is TGTGCCAGCAGTTTAACCGGGACAGGAGGCGAAAAACTGTTTTTT.

J is TRBJ1-5 and V is TRBV27; 7 positions match TRBD1. Germline V gene sequence: CDR1 MNHEY, CDR2 SMNVEV (reference sequence). The CDR3 loop spans 19 amino acids. The J segment lost 1 base and the V segment lost 1 base, leaving 13 bases of the junction unmatched. CDR3 residues: CASSLLLDRWGLSNQPQHF. Here the CDR3 DNA reads TGTGCCAGCAGTTTATTGTTGGACAGGTGGGGGTTGAGCAATCAGCCCCAGCATTTT.

This sequence joins TRBV2 and TRBJ2-7, with TRBD2 identical over 7 bases. From germline, CDR1 is SNHLY and CDR2 FYNNEI. The CDR3 contains 15 residues. V lost 8 bases, J lost 1 base, and 11 bases stayed unmatched. CDR3 loop: CASWRDDSGSYEQYF. The DNA of the CDR3 is TGTGCCAGCTGGCGGGATGATAGCGGGTCCTACGAGCAGTACTTC.

The rearrangement uses TRBV7-2 and TRBJ1-2, with a tentative D call TRBD1 (5 bases). V gave up 8 bases and J gave up 2 bases, with 18 bases separating them. CDR3 length: 15 residues. Germline V CDR1 and CDR2: SGHTA, FQGNSA. The CDR3 bases are TGTGCCAGCTTTAGAGACAGTACTACAAACTATGGCTACACCTTC. It specifies CASFRDSTTNYGYTF.

The chain combines TRBV2 with TRBJ2-3; 8 bases align to TRBD1. Germline V gives CDR1 SNHLY, CDR2 FYNNEI. The V segment lost 5 bases and the J segment 7 bases; nucleotides outside the gene matches: 2. There are 12 residues in the CDR3. Written as DNA, the CDR3 is TGTGCCAGCAGTAACAGGGGGAATACGCAGTATTTT. This sequence encodes CASSNRGNTQYF.

This chain connects TRBV19 to TRBJ2-3; 12 nucleotides line up with TRBD2. CDR3 length: 16 residues. CDR1 is LNHDA and CDR2 is SQIVND in the germline V gene (reference sequence). V trimming: 5 bases; J trimming: 2 bases; junction bases outside the gene matches: 5. CDR3 loop: CASSPGLAGYTDTQYF. The CDR3 DNA reads as TGTGCCAGTAGTCCCGGACTAGCGGGGTACACAGATACGCAGTATTTT.

The CDR3 DNA sequence: TGTGCCAGCAGCTTAGATGCGGAGACCCAGTACTTC. Translated: CASSLDAETQYF. This rearrangement joins TRBV11-2 to TRBJ2-5; D is unclear. Germline V gene data show CDR1 as SGHAT and CDR2 as FQNNGV. Trimming stripped 0 bases from V and 5 bases from J, with 4 bases between. The CDR3 has 12 residues.